This T cell receptor (beta chain) was retrieved from a study of shared clonotypes between healthy human individuals. The naive CD8 fraction comprised CD45RO-negative cells positively selected for CCR7 and excluded terminally differentiated effector memory CD45RA+ cells. Profiling relied on immunoSEQ multiplex PCR, and the TCRdb table lists in-frame clones only, not all of them. Of millions of clones in the sample, approximately 95% were seen once. The CDR3 is 12 amino acids. Trimming removed 5 bases at V and 11 bases at J, with 15 bases between. Germline V gene sequence: CDR1 SEHNR, CDR2 FQNEAQ (reference sequence).

This sequence joins TRBV7-9 and TRBJ1-1; no clear D gene. Material: naive CD8+ T cells sorted from blood. The receptor comes from a man between 18 and 35 years old in good health. The DNA for the CDR3 is TGTGCCAGCAGCCCGAGTCAGTCGTGGGCTTTCTTT. Translation: CASSPSQSWAFF.